Only a few counts were recorded for the clone carrying this TCR beta chain. The entry originates in a study of long-term antiretroviral therapy in people with HIV. Researchers ran immunoSEQ v3.0 at survey level. TCRdb's copy holds only in-frame clones and misses some; the assay was immunoSEQ multiplex PCR. The sample yields tens of thousands of clones, around 86% seen once. The clonotype comes from a man between 45 and 60 years old with HIV. The sample consisted of unsorted PBMCs, taken 1.2 years after starting antiretroviral therapy.

The CDR3 protein is CATAYGGTGRNYGYTF. The CDR3 nucleotides read TGTGCCACCGCATACGGAGGGACAGGGAGGAATTATGGCTACACCTTC. This chain connects TRBV27 to TRBJ1-2; 9 bases fit TRBD1. Germline loops: CDR1 MNHEY, CDR2 SMNVEV (reference sequence). CDR3 length: 16 residues. With V trimmed by 10 bases and J by 5 bases, 17 bases remained unmatched.